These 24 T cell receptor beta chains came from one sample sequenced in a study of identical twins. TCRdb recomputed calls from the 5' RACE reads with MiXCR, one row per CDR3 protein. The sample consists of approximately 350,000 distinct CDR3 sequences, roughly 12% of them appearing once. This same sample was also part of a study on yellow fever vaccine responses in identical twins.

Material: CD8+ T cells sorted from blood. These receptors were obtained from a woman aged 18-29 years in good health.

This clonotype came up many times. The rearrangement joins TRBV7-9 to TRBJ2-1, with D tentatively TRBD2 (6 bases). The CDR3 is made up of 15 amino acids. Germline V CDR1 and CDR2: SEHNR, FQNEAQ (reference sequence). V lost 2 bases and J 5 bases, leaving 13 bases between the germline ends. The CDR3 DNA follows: TGTGCCAGCAGCTTATCCGAGCTAGCGAACAATGAGCAGTTCTTC. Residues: CASSLSELANNEQFF. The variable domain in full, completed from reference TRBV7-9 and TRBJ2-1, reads DTGVSQNPRHKITKRGQNVTFRCDPISEHNRLYWYRQTLGQGPEFLTYFQNEAQLEKSRLLSDRFSAERPKGSFSTLEIQRTEQGDSAMYLCASSLSELANNEQFFGPGTRLTVL.

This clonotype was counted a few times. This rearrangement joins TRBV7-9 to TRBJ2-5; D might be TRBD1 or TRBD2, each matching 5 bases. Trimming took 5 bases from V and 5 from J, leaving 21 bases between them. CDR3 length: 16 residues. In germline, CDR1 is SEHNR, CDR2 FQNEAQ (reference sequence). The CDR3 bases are TGTGCCAGCAGCCTCAGAGAGGTCGAGGGGCCGGAGACCCAGTACTTC. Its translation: CASSLREVEGPETQYF.

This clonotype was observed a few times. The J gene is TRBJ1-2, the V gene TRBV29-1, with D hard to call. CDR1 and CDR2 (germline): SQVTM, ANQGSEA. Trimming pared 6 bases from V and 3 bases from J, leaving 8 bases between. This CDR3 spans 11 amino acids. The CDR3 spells CSVNQDYGYTF. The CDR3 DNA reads TGCAGCGTCAATCAGGACTATGGCTACACCTTC.

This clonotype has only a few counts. CDR3 sequence (DNA): TGTGCCAGCAGCCCGGCCCCGGGAGCCTACAATGAGCAGTTCTTC. Its protein product is CASSPAPGAYNEQFF. This sequence joins TRBV5-5 and TRBJ2-1; a weak D match, TRBD2 (6 bases). CDR1 is SGHKS, CDR2 YYEKEE, per germline (reference sequence). The germline V and J ends were trimmed by 4 bases and 2 bases, with 13 bases remaining between them. The CDR3 consists of 15 residues. Looking up the rest from reference TRBV5-5 and TRBJ2-1 gives the full variable domain: DAGVTQSPTHLIKTRGQQVTLRCSPISGHKSVSWYQQVLGQGPQFIFQYYEKEERGRGNFPDRFSARQFPNYSSELNVNALLLGDSALYLCASSPAPGAYNEQFFGPGTRLTVL.

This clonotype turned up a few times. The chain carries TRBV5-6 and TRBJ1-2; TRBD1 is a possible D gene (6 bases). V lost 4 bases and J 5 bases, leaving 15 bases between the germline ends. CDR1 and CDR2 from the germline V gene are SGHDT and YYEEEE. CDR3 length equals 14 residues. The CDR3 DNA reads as TGTGCCAGCAGCCCCCAGGGGTATGGGTATGGCTACACCTTC. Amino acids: CASSPQGYGYGYTF.

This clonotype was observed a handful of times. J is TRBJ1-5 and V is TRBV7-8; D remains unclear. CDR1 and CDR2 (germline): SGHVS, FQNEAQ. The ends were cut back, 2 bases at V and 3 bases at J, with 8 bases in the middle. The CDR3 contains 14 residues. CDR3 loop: CASSLYGYNQPQHF. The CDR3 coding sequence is TGTGCCAGCAGCTTATACGGGTACAATCAGCCCCAGCATTTT.

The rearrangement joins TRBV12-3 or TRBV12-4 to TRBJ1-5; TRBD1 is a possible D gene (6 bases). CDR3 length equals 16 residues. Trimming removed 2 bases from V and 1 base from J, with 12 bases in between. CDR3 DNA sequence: TGTGCCAGCAGTTTACAGGGGCGGGCGAGCAATCAGCCCCAGCATTTT. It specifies CASSLQGRASNQPQHF.

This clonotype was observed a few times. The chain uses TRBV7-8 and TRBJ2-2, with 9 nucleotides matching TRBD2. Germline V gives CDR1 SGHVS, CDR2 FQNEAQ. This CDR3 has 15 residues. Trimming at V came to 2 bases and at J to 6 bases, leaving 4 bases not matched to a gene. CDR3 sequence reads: CASSLHGGRAGELFF. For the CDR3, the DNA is TGTGCCAGCAGCTTACACGGCGGGAGGGCCGGGGAGCTGTTTTTT.

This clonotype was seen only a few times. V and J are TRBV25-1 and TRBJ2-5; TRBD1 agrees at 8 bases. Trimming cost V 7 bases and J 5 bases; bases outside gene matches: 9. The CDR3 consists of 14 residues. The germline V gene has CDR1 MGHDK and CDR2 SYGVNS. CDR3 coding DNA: TGTGCCAGCACCGGACAGGGTTATAGGGAGACCCAGTACTTC. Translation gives CASTGQGYRETQYF. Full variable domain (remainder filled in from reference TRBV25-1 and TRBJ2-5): EADIYQTPRYLVIGTGKKITLECSQTMGHDKMYWYQQDPGMELHLIHYSYGVNSTEKGDLSSESTVSRIRTEHFPLTLESARPSHTSQYLCASTGQGYRETQYFGPGTRLLVL.

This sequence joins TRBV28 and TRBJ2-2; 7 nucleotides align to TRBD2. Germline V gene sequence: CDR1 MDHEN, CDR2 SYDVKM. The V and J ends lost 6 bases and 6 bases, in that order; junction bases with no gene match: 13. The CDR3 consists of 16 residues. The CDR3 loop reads CASRTGAGRFPGELFF. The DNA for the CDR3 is TGTGCCAGCAGGACGGGAGCGGGAAGGTTTCCCGGGGAGCTGTTTTTT.

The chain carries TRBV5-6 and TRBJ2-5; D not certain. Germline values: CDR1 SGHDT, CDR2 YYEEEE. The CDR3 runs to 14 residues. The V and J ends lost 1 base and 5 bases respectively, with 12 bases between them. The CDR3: CASSLSTLEETQYF. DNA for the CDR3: TGTGCCAGCAGCTTGTCAACGTTAGAGGAGACCCAGTACTTC.

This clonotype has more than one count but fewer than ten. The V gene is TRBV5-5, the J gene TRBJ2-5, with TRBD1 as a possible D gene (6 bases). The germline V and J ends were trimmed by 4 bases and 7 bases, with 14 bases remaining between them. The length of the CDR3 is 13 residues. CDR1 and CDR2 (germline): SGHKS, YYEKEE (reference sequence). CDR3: CASSPWARGTQYF. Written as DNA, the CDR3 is TGTGCCAGCAGCCCCTGGGCCAGGGGGACCCAGTACTTC.

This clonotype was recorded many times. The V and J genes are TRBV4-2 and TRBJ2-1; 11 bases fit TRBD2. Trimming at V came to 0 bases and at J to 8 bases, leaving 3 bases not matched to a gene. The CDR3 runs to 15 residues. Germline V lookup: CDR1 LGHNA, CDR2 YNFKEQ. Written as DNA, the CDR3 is TGTGCCAGCAGCCAAGAAACTAGCGGGAGTCATGAGCAGTTCTTC. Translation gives CASSQETSGSHEQFF.

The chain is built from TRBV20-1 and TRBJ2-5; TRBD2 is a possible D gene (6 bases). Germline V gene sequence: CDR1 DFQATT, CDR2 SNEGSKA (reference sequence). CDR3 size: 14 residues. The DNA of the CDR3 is TGCAGGGGGGGTCGTGCCATCCATCAAGAGACCCAGTACTTC. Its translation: CRGGRAIHQETQYF.

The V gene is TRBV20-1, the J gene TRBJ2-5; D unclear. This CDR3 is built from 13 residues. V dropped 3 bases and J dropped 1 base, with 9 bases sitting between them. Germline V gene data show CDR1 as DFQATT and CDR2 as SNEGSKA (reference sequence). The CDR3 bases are TGCAGTGCTAGTGGACGGCTCCAAGAGACCCAGTACTTC. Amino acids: CSASGRLQETQYF.

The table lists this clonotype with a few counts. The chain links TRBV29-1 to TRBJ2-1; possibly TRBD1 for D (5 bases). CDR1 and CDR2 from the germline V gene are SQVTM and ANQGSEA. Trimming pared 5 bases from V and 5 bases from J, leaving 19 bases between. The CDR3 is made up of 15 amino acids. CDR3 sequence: CSVPPFGQGNNEQFF. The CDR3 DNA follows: TGCAGCGTTCCCCCTTTTGGTCAGGGTAACAATGAGCAGTTCTTC.

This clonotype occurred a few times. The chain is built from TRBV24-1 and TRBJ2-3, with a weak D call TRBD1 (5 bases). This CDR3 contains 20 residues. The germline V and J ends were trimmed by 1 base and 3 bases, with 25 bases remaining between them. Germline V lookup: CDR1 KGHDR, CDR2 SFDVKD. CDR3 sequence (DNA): TGTGCCACCAGTGATTTACCCGGACATACCGTAATCGATGCAACAGATACGCAGTATTTT. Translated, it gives CATSDLPGHTVIDATDTQYF.

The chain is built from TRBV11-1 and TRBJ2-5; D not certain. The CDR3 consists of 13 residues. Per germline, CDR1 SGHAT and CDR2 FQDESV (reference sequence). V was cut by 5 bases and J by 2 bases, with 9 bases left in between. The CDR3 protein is CASSTDQQETQYF. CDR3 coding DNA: TGTGCCAGCAGCACCGATCAACAAGAGACCCAGTACTTC.

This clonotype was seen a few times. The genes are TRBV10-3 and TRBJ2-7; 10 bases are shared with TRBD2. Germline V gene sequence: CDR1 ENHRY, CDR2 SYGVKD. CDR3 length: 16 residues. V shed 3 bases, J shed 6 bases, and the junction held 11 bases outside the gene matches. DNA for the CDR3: TGTGCCATCAGTGACCCTTGGCTAGCGGGAGACTGCGAGCAGTACTTC. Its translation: CAISDPWLAGDCEQYF.

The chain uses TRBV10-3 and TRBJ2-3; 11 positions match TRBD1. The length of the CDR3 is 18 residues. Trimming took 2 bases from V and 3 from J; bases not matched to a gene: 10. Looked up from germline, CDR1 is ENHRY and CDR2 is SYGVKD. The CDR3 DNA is TGTGCCATCAGTGAGGCCGGCCCGGGACAGGGGGTGACAGATACGCAGTATTTT. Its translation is CAISEAGPGQGVTDTQYF.

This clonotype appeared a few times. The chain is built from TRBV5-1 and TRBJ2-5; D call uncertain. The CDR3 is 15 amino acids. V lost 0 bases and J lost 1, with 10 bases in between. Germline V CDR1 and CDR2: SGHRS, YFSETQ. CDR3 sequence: CASSLVVERQETQYF. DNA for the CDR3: TGCGCCAGCAGCTTGGTGGTTGAACGCCAAGAGACCCAGTACTTC.

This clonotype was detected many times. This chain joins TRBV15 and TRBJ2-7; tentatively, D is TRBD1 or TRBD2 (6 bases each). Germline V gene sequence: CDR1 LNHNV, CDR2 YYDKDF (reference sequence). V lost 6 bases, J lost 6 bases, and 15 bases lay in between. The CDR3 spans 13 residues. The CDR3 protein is CATRKRGEAEQYF. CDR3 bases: TGTGCCACCAGAAAGAGGGGGGAGGCCGAGCAGTACTTC.

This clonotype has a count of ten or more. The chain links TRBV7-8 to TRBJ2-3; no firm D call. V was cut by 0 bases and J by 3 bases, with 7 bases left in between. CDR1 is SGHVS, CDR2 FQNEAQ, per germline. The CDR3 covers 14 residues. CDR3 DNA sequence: TGTGCCAGCAGCTTAGCGGACCCTACAGATACGCAGTATTTT. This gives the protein CASSLADPTDTQYF.

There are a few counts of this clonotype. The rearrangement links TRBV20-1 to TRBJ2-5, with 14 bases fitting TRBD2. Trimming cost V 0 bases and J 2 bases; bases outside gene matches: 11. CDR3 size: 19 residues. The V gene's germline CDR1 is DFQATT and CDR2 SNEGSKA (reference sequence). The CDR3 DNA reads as TGCAGTGCTAGAGATTATTCCGGGACTAGCGGGAGACAACAAGAGACCCAGTACTTC. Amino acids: CSARDYSGTSGRQQETQYF.